This T cell receptor beta chain was observed in a study of cytomegalovirus exposure and HLA in healthy donors. This clone showed up just a few times. Its specificity is not known. General study findings and limits: Among the most significant clusters, several appeared linked to common viral pathogens in a later analysis. No immune exposure information besides CMV serostatus was available. The authors excluded some V segments, including TRBV6-2 and TRBV6-3, as indistinguishable.

The ends lost 5 bases at V and 7 bases at J; junction bases unmatched: 7. The V gene's germline CDR1 is SNHLY and CDR2 FYNNEI. This CDR3 is built from 15 residues. Primers for the PCR totalled 60 Vbeta and 13 Jbeta. Profiled with immunoSEQ multiplex PCR; TCRdb holds only in-frame clones, not every one. The repertoire holds 120,000 to 150,000 clones, 82% seen once, with roughly 3.2% in the top ten. This clonotype was obtained from a young man in good health and CMV-seropositive. This chain connects TRBV2 to TRBJ2-1, with 11 bases identical to TRBD2. The material sequenced was PBMCs. In nucleotides, the CDR3 is TGTGCCAGCAGTAGTAGCGGGAGGGCGTATAATGAGCAGTTCTTC. Translated: CASSSSGRAYNEQFF.